This TCR beta chain was obtained from a study of blood T cell repertoires in COVID-19. The protocol was immunoSEQ multiplex PCR, while the TCRdb copy is restricted to in-frame clones and leaves out a portion. The table has 240,000 or so clones, around 89% seen once; the top ten hold over 7.5%. V lost 3 bases and J lost 5, with 11 bases in between. The CDR3 length is 13 residues. CDR1 is MNHNS, CDR2 SASEGT, per germline. This chain joins TRBV6-1 and TRBJ2-7; TRBD2 is a possible D gene (5 bases). This sequence was found in a middle-aged man who had recovered from COVID-19. Sequences were obtained from PBMCs or T cells enriched from blood (not recorded which). The CDR3 DNA reads as TGTGCCAGCAGTGAGCGGGCGAAAGACGAGCAGTACTTC. Protein: CASSERAKDEQYF.